This is a list of T cell receptor beta chains from one sample in a study of PD-1 blockade in classical Hodgkin lymphoma. Sequenced by immunoSEQ multiplex PCR; TCRdb stores in-frame clones only, minus some. The repertoire holds some 41,000 clones, with under 75% as singletons. The sequencing here drew on peripheral blood mononuclear cells (PBMCs), taken before the second cycle of nivolumab. The source is a human donor with classical Hodgkin lymphoma. CDR3s include the opening cysteine and the closing phenylalanine or tryptophan. The D gene is left open where the match is weak. A row's size may be missing; if present it is once, few, many or a size class.

size: .
V: TRBV6-5
D: .
J: TRBJ2-7
DNA: TGTGCCAGCAGTGCAGGGGCGTATGAGCAGTACTTC
CDR3: CASSAGAYEQYF

size: few
V: TRBV9
D: .
J: TRBJ2-2
DNA: TGTGCCAGCAGCGTTGGATCCGGGGAGCTGTTTTTT
CDR3: CASSVGSGELFF

size: .
V: TRBV7-8
D: .
J: TRBJ2-2
DNA: TGTGCCAGCAGCTTACAGGGACACAATGGTGGGGAGCTGTTTTTT
CDR3: CASSLQGHNGGELFF

size: .
V: TRBV18
D: TRBD2
J: TRBJ2-7
DNA: TGTGCCAGCTCACCACTAGCGGGAACACCGTCCTACGAGCAGTACTTC
CDR3: CASSPLAGTPSYEQYF

size: .
V: TRBV5-1
D: .
J: TRBJ2-2
DNA: TGCGCCAGCAGCTTTGCAGGCAGGAGGTCCGGGGAGCTGTTTTTT
CDR3: CASSFAGRRSGELFF

size: .
V: TRBV27
D: .
J: TRBJ2-3
DNA: TGTGCCAGCAGTTTGGGCACAGATACGCAGTATTTT
CDR3: CASSLGTDTQYF

size: .
V: TRBV20-1
D: .
J: TRBJ1-5
DNA: TGCAGTGCTAGAGTCAATCAGCCCCAGCATTTT
CDR3: CSARVNQPQHF

size: .
V: TRBV7-2
D: .
J: TRBJ2-1
DNA: TGTGCCAGCAGCTTAGGTGGGTATAGCGCCAATGAGCAGTTCTTC
CDR3: CASSLGGYSANEQFF

size: .
V: TRBV30
D: .
J: TRBJ1-1
DNA: TGTGCCTGGAGTCTTCAGTACACTGAAGCTTTCTTT
CDR3: CAWSLQYTEAFF

size: .
V: TRBV30
D: TRBD1
J: TRBJ2-7
DNA: TGTGCCTGGGAGGATTTGACAGGGCCCTACGAGCAGTACTTC
CDR3: CAWEDLTGPYEQYF

size: .
V: TRBV30
D: TRBD2
J: TRBJ2-7
DNA: TGTGCCTGGAGGTTCGGGGGGAGTGGTCGTAGCGAGCAGTACTTC
CDR3: CAWRFGGSGRSEQYF

size: .
V: TRBV9
D: .
J: TRBJ2-5
DNA: TGTGCCAGCAGCGACGGAGCTATACAAGAGACCCAGTACTTC
CDR3: CASSDGAIQETQYF

size: .
V: TRBV7-9
D: TRBD2
J: TRBJ2-5
DNA: TGTGCCAGCAGCCCGGCCGACCGAGCGGGGTTCCAAGAGACCCAGTACTTC
CDR3: CASSPADRAGFQETQYF

size: .
V: TRBV28
D: TRBD2
J: TRBJ2-5
DNA: TGTGCCAGCACGAGCGCGGGAGGGTTCCCGACCCAGTACTTC
CDR3: CASTSAGGFPTQYF

size: .
V: TRBV5-4
D: TRBD1
J: TRBJ2-2
DNA: TGTGCCAGCAGCCCTGGGACAGTTACCGGGGAGCTGTTTTTT
CDR3: CASSPGTVTGELFF

size: .
V: TRBV7-9
D: .
J: TRBJ2-3
DNA: TGTGCCAGCAGCTTAGGAGTGAGGGACACCGACACAGATACGCAGTATTTT
CDR3: CASSLGVRDTDTDTQYF

size: .
V: TRBV28
D: .
J: TRBJ1-2
DNA: TGTGCCAGCAGTCGGACCCGTGACAGTAACGGCTACACCTTC
CDR3: CASSRTRDSNGYTF

size: .
V: TRBV23-1
D: .
J: TRBJ2-3
DNA: TGCGCCAGCAGTCAATGGGGGGACGCAGCTAGCACAGATACGCAGTATTTT
CDR3: CASSQWGDAASTDTQYF

size: .
V: TRBV6-6
D: .
J: TRBJ1-2
DNA: TGTGCCAGCAGTTCCCCGGGCGGTAATGGCTACACCTTC
CDR3: CASSSPGGNGYTF

size: once
V: TRBV4-3
D: .
J: TRBJ1-2
DNA: TGCGCCAGCAGCCAAGGCCTCCGAGTGGGGGACTATGGCTACACCTTC
CDR3: CASSQGLRVGDYGYTF

size: many
V: TRBV7-7
D: .
J: TRBJ2-7
DNA: TGTGCTAGCAGCTTCGACAGAAACTACGAGCAGTACTTC
CDR3: CASSFDRNYEQYF

size: .
V: TRBV4-2
D: .
J: TRBJ2-3
DNA: TGTGCCAGCAGCTACCATGGGAGTAGCGACACAGATACGCAGTATTTT
CDR3: CASSYHGSSDTDTQYF

size: .
V: TRBV10-3
D: TRBD2
J: TRBJ2-2
DNA: TGTGCCATTCAGCGGGACTCGAACACCGGGGAGCTGTTTTTT
CDR3: CAIQRDSNTGELFF

size: .
V: TRBV6-4
D: TRBD2
J: TRBJ2-1
DNA: TGTGCCAGCAGTGTGGGGACTAGCGGTTTTCGGGAGCAGTTCTTC
CDR3: CASSVGTSGFREQFF

size: .
V: TRBV30
D: .
J: TRBJ1-2
DNA: TGTGCCTCCAGAAAAACAGGGAAAGCTAACTATGGCTACACCTTC
CDR3: CASRKTGKANYGYTF

size: .
V: TRBV7-9
D: TRBD1
J: TRBJ2-7
DNA: TGTGCCAGCAGCTCACCGGGACAGGGTTCTTACGAGCAGTACTTC
CDR3: CASSSPGQGSYEQYF

size: .
V: TRBV4-3
D: TRBD2
J: TRBJ2-7
DNA: TGCGCCAGCAGCCGACTAGCGGGTATCGTATACGAGCAGTACTTC
CDR3: CASSRLAGIVYEQYF

size: .
V: TRBV25-1
D: .
J: TRBJ2-1
DNA: TGTGCCAGCAGTGAATTCGTCGACAATGAGCAGTTCTTC
CDR3: CASSEFVDNEQFF

size: .
V: TRBV6-1
D: TRBD1
J: TRBJ1-4
DNA: TGTGCCAGCAGGACAGGGGGAGGTGAAAAACTGTTTTTT
CDR3: CASRTGGGEKLFF

size: .
V: TRBV6-1
D: TRBD1
J: TRBJ1-3
DNA: TGTGCCAGCAGCCTCACGGGACAGAAATATTTT
CDR3: CASSLTGQKYF

size: .
V: TRBV6-1
D: .
J: TRBJ1-1
DNA: TGTGCCAGCAGAGTGGGCGGGGTCAACACTGAAGCTTTCTTT
CDR3: CASRVGGVNTEAFF

size: few
V: TRBV6-5
D: .
J: TRBJ1-2
DNA: TGTGCCAGCAGTTACTTTGGAACAGGAGTTGGAGGCTACACCTTC
CDR3: CASSYFGTGVGGYTF

size: .
V: TRBV6-6
D: .
J: TRBJ1-5
DNA: TGTGCCAGCAGTTACCAGGGTAGCAATCAGCCCCAGCATTTT
CDR3: CASSYQGSNQPQHF

size: .
V: TRBV5-6
D: .
J: TRBJ2-7
DNA: TGTGCCAGCAGCTTGTTTACGGGTGGGAGCGAGCAGTACTTC
CDR3: CASSLFTGGSEQYF

size: .
V: TRBV19
D: TRBD1
J: TRBJ1-3
DNA: TGTGCCAGTAGTTTCGAGGGGGCCTCCTCTGGAAACACCATATATTTT
CDR3: CASSFEGASSGNTIYF

size: .
V: TRBV28
D: .
J: TRBJ1-1
DNA: TGTGCCAGCAGTTCAACCCCAGAGAATATGAACACTGAAGCTTTCTTT
CDR3: CASSSTPENMNTEAFF

size: .
V: TRBV4-1
D: .
J: TRBJ2-3
DNA: TGCGCCAGCAGCCAAGATCTGGCTAATAGGGCGCGCAGCACAGATACGCAGTATTTT
CDR3: CASSQDLANRARSTDTQYF

size: medium-sized
V: TRBV7-9
D: .
J: TRBJ1-2
DNA: TGTGCCAGCAGCCCACATCTGGGGGACTATGGCTACACCTTC
CDR3: CASSPHLGDYGYTF

size: few
V: TRBV15
D: .
J: TRBJ1-1
DNA: TGTGCCACCAGCAGAGATGGGTCCGGGACCCCCCCCGTGGCATTT
CDR3: CATSRDGSGTPPVAF

size: .
V: TRBV27
D: .
J: TRBJ1-2
DNA: TGTGCCAGCAGTTACACCGCCGGCATCTATGGCTACACCTTC
CDR3: CASSYTAGIYGYTF

size: .
V: TRBV7-2
D: TRBD2
J: TRBJ2-3
DNA: TGTGCCAGCACCCAGGAGACTAGCGGCACAGATACGCAGTATTTT
CDR3: CASTQETSGTDTQYF

size: .
V: TRBV27
D: TRBD1
J: TRBJ2-5
DNA: TGTGCCAGCAGTTTTTTTGCCAGTCGGGGACAGGGAGTTCAAGAGACCCAGTACTTC
CDR3: CASSFFASRGQGVQETQYF

size: .
V: TRBV5-1
D: .
J: TRBJ1-2
DNA: TGCGCCAGCAGCTTATTACCGGACGGAGTTGACTATGGCTACACCTTC
CDR3: CASSLLPDGVDYGYTF

size: .
V: TRBV30
D: TRBD1
J: TRBJ2-5
DNA: TGTGCCTGGAGTCCCGGTTGGGGACAGGAGGAGACCCAGTACTTC
CDR3: CAWSPGWGQEETQYF

size: .
V: TRBV7-2
D: TRBD2
J: TRBJ2-1
DNA: TGTGCCAGCAGCTTAATGACTAGCCTGGGGGGGGAGCAGTTCTTC
CDR3: CASSLMTSLGGEQFF

size: once
V: TRBV27
D: .
J: TRBJ2-7
DNA: TGTGCCAGCAGTTTATTTGGGGCCGAGCAGTACTTC
CDR3: CASSLFGAEQYF

size: .
V: TRBV19
D: .
J: TRBJ1-4
DNA: TGTGCCACGCGTCGGGCGGAGTCAGCAACTAATGAAAAACTGTTTTTT
CDR3: CATRRAESATNEKLFF

size: .
V: TRBV7-6
D: .
J: TRBJ1-5
DNA: TGTGCCAGCAGCTTCGGGGGGTCGGATCAGCCCCAGCATTTT
CDR3: CASSFGGSDQPQHF

size: .
V: TRBV28
D: .
J: TRBJ1-1
DNA: TGTGCCAGCAGTTTTCGGCCATCAATGATGGGGATCACTGAAGCTTTCTTT
CDR3: CASSFRPSMMGITEAFF

size: .
V: TRBV9
D: TRBD1
J: TRBJ1-2
DNA: TGTGCCAGCAGCGTAGAGGGTTGGGAGACAGGGGAATCTGGTAACTATGGCTACACCTTC
CDR3: CASSVEGWETGESGNYGYTF

size: once
V: TRBV30
D: .
J: TRBJ2-2
DNA: TGTGCCTGGAGTGTACAAGGCCTCACCGGGGAGCTGTTTTTT
CDR3: CAWSVQGLTGELFF